These 18 T cell receptor delta chains originate from one sample sequenced in a study of gamma-delta T cells after stem cell transplantation. TCRdb fed the RT-PCR reads into CATT to redo clone calling. The sample has approximately 1,500 delta-chain clones, 8.7% seen once. Sequenced input: gamma-delta T cells. The receptor set was obtained from a human donor. It is not recorded whose cells these are; they may come from a transplant donor.

Worth noting for this clone: This sequence is one base from a far larger clone and is likely a read error. The V gene is TRDV2, the J gene TRDJ1, with 12 nucleotides matching TRDD3. The germline gives CDR1 GEAIGNYY, CDR2 EKD. This CDR3 has 16 amino acids. The DNA of the CDR3 is TGTGCCTGTGACACCTTGACTGGGGGATACACCGATAAACCCATCTTT. Translated, it gives CACDTLTGGYTDKPIF.

On this clone: Just one base apart from a much larger clone, this may be a read error. This chain joins TRDV2 and TRDJ1; 8 positions match TRDD3. The CDR3 contains 22 residues. Germline loops: CDR1 GEAIGNYY, CDR2 EKD. The CDR3 DNA sequence: TGTGCCTGTGACACCCTTCTTCGATCGGAAGTACTGGGGGGTTCGACCACCGATAGACTCATCTTT. Its protein is CACDTLLRSEVLGGSTTDRLIF.

A note on this clone: Being one base from a much bigger clone, this may be a read error. The chain recombines TRDV2 with TRDJ1; a weak D match, TRDD3 (5 bases). V was clipped by 0 bases and J by 2 bases, with 12 bases between them. This CDR3 has 15 residues. Germline CDR1 and CDR2: GEAIGNYY and EKD. The CDR3 coding sequence is TGTGCCTGTGACACCGTGAGAGTGGGGACCGATAAACTCATCTTT. This gives the protein CACDTVRVGTDKLIF.

Sample share makes this clone large. Other DNA sequences from this sample encode an identical CDR3 as well. The CDR3 DNA sequence: TGTGCCTGTGACGGTCTAGGGGATACCGATAAACTCATCTTT. Translation gives CACDGLGDTDKLIF. The genes are TRDV2 and TRDJ1, with D possibly matching TRDD3 (6 bases). Deletions cut 3 bases from V and 2 bases from J, with 12 bases between. Germline CDR1 is GEAIGNYY and CDR2 is EKD. This CDR3 comprises 14 residues.

This clone has only a few counts. A much larger clone is a single base away; this may be a read error. The CDR3 nucleotides read TGTGCCTGTGACTTACTGGGGGCTACGCCACACACCGATAAACTCATCTTT. It codes for CACDLLGATPHTDKLIF. V is TRDV2 and J is TRDJ1, with 8 bases matching TRDD3. The CDR3 sequence is 17 residues long. Germline-derived CDR1 and CDR2 are GEAIGNYY and EKD. The ends lost 3 bases at V and 0 bases at J; junction bases unmatched: 11.

This clone was counted a few times. A much larger clone lies a single base off, so this may be a read error. At the DNA level, this CDR3 is encoded by other sequences in the same sample as well. Here the CDR3 reads CACDSLLGSTDKLIF. CDR3 DNA: TGTGCCTGCGACTCGTTACTGGGATCCACCGATAAACTCATCTTT. This chain joins TRDV2 and TRDJ1, with D maybe TRDD3 (6 bases). Per the germline V gene, CDR1 is GEAIGNYY and CDR2 is EKD. V was clipped by 7 bases and J by 1 base, with 18 bases between them. The length of the CDR3 is 15 residues.

The chain has TRDV2 and TRDJ1; TRDD3 matches at 11 bases. The length of the CDR3 is 17 residues. Germline V gene sequence: CDR1 GEAIGNYY, CDR2 EKD. The V gene end was trimmed by 1 base and the J gene end by 3 bases; junction bases not matched to a gene: 9. CDR3 sequence (DNA): TGTGCCTGTGACACGGTTTTACTGGGGGATAACTCCGATAAACTCATCTTT. This gives the protein CACDTVLLGDNSDKLIF.

About this clone itself: One junction end disagrees with the germline gene, perhaps due to a read error. The genes are TRDV2 and TRDJ1; 7 bases are shared with TRDD3. The CDR3 contains 17 residues. The germline V gene encodes CDR1 GEAIGNYY and CDR2 EKD. CDR3 nucleotide sequence: TGTGCCTGTGACAGGCTGGGTGGGGGACACTACACCGATCAACTCATCTTT. Amino acid sequence: CACDRLGGGHYTDQLIF.

By its share, this clone is medium-sized. The rearrangement links TRDV2 to TRDJ1; D perhaps matches TRDD2 (5 bases). This CDR3 has 17 amino acids. Germline CDR1 GEAIGNYY, CDR2 EKD. Trimming removed 6 bases at V and 2 bases at J, with 24 bases between. The chain's CDR3 is CACQSIPPIPGTDKLIF. CDR3 DNA sequence: TGTGCCTGTCAGTCCATCCCTCCTATTCCGGGGACCGATAAACTCATCTTT.

As concerns this clone: A far larger clone is off by one base, so a read error is likely. The chain has TRDV2 and TRDJ1; D gene unclear. V gave up 0 bases and J gave up 0 bases, with 10 bases separating them. In germline, CDR1 is GEAIGNYY, CDR2 EKD. The CDR3 contains 15 residues. This CDR3 reads CACDTVRANTDKLIF. CDR3 DNA: TGTGCCTGTGACACCGTCAGGGCTAACACCGATAAACTCATCTTT.

This clone has just a few counts. This may stem from a read error, because a much larger clone lies one nucleotide away. Other nucleotide sequences in the sample specify the same CDR3. V and J are TRDV2 and TRDJ1, with 10 bases identical to TRDD3. The CDR3 spans 18 residues. The germline CDR1 and CDR2 sequences are GEAIGNYY and EKD. CDR3 DNA sequence: TGCGCCTGTGACCCACTGGGGGATTATTCCCTGTACACCGATAAACTCATCTTT. Residues: CACDPLGDYSLYTDKLIF.

This clone was seen a few times. The likely explanation is a read error, given a far larger clone one base away. In the same sample, other DNA sequences code for this CDR3. The genes are TRDV2 and TRDJ1; TRDD3 agrees at 8 bases. CDR1 GEAIGNYY and CDR2 EKD come from the germline V gene. The CDR3 loop spans 20 amino acids. With V trimmed by 0 bases and J by 2 bases, 19 bases remained unmatched. In DNA form, the CDR3 reads TGTGCCTGTGACACCGTGACGGACTGGGGGTCACCCCATACGACCGATAAACTCATCTTT. Translated, it gives CACDTVTDWGSPHTTDKLIF.

On this clone: A much bigger clone sits one base away, suggesting this may be a read error. The chain is built from TRDV2 and TRDJ1; the match to TRDD3 covers 8 bases. There are 17 residues in the CDR3. J gave up 4 bases and V 3 bases, and 15 bases lay outside the gene matches. CDR1 and CDR2 (germline): GEAIGNYY, EKD. CDR3 residues: CACDPWGTPESSDKLIF. The CDR3 DNA is TGTGCCTGTGACCCCTGGGGGACCCCCGAGTCAAGCGATAAACTCATCTTT.

This clone appeared once. The chain is built from TRDV2 and TRDJ1; TRDD3 matches at 8 bases. The ends lost 3 bases at V and 0 bases at J; junction bases unmatched: 17. The CDR3 contains 19 residues. Per germline, CDR1 GEAIGNYY and CDR2 EKD. The CDR3 region is CACDRLGANNAPYTDKLIF. The CDR3 region has the DNA TGTGCCTGTGACCGACTGGGGGCTAATAATGCCCCCTACACCGATAAACTCATCTTT.

This clone is judged hyperexpanded. The sample contains more than one DNA sequence encoding this CDR3. The chain carries TRDV2 and TRDJ1; the match to TRDD3 covers 9 bases. The junction had 7 bases not matched to a gene; V was cut back by 1 base and J by 2 bases. CDR3 size: 16 residues. Germline V CDR1 and CDR2: GEAIGNYY, EKD. The CDR3 here is CACDTLLGEKTDKLIF. The CDR3 DNA reads as TGTGCCTGTGACACTCTACTGGGGGAAAAAACCGATAAACTCATCTTT.

A few counts support this clone. A much larger clone is a single base away; this may be a read error. V and J are TRDV2 and TRDJ3, with 10 bases matching TRDD3. CDR3 length: 22 amino acids. Unmatched junction bases numbered 14, after V lost 1 base and J lost 0 bases. Germline assignment: CDR1 GEAIGNYY and CDR2 EKD. CDR3 region: CACDTFQGGGYSSSWDTRQMFF. The CDR3 DNA reads TGTGCCTGTGACACTTTCCAGGGTGGGGGATACTCAAGCTCCTGGGACACCCGACAGATGTTTTTC.

As concerns this clone: A far larger clone is one base from this, pointing to a likely read error. The chain recombines TRDV2 with TRDJ1, with 8 bases aligning to TRDD3. Germline CDR1 is GEAIGNYY and CDR2 is EKD. This CDR3 has 21 residues. The V and J ends lost 0 bases and 4 bases, in that order; junction bases with no gene match: 24. CDR3 in amino acids: CACDTVRNLGEAGERNDKLIF. The CDR3 bases are TGTGCCTGTGACACCGTACGTAACCTGGGGGAAGCTGGGGAACGCAACGATAAACTCATCTTT.

As regards this clone: A read error is likely here: a far larger clone is one base away. This sample also contains other DNA sequences that code for the same CDR3. This sequence joins TRDV2 and TRDJ1, with 10 bases that match TRDD3. Germline values: CDR1 GEAIGNYY, CDR2 EKD. The CDR3 has 23 residues. V shed 2 bases and J 1 base; nucleotides not matched to a gene: 27. The CDR3 DNA reads as TGTGCCTGTGACATTTTAGCCCCTACACCCCAGGTGGGGGATACTTCACTCACCGATAAACTCATCTTT. Protein product: CACDILAPTPQVGDTSLTDKLIF.